A single sample gave rise to the 13 T cell receptor beta chains below, sequenced in a study of cytomegalovirus exposure and HLA in healthy donors. PCR used 60 Vbeta primers and 13 Jbeta primers. Method: immunoSEQ multiplex PCR; TCRdb's copy keeps in-frame clones and lacks some. The sample consists of 150,000 to 200,000 clones, around 68% of them appearing once. Source material: PBMCs. The receptors shown here come from a woman aged 40-49 years in good health and CMV-seropositive.

This clone was seen only a few times. The chain is built from TRBV6-1 and TRBJ1-2; possible D gene TRBD1, 6 bases. CDR1 is MNHNS and CDR2 is SASEGT in the germline V gene. There are 15 residues in the CDR3. Trimming removed 3 bases from V and 0 bases from J, with 11 bases in between. CDR3 in DNA: TGTGCCAGCAGTGACCCGAAGGGGGCTAACTATGGCTACACCTTC. It codes for CASSDPKGANYGYTF.

This clone was seen a handful of times. This chain links TRBV7-2 with TRBJ1-1, with D possibly TRBD1 on 5 matching bases. This CDR3 has 14 residues. Germline assignment: CDR1 SGHTA and CDR2 FQGNSA. V was trimmed by 7 bases and J by 4 bases, leaving 16 bases between them. In DNA form, the CDR3 reads TGTGCCAGCACCTTCCCCGGGGGGGGCACTGAAGCTTTCTTT. This sequence encodes CASTFPGGGTEAFF.

The gene calls are TRBV27 and TRBJ2-5, with TRBD1 matching 10 bases. J gave up 0 bases and V 6 bases, and 7 bases lay outside the gene matches. CDR1 and CDR2 from the germline V gene are MNHEY and SMNVEV (reference sequence). The CDR3 sequence is 16 residues long. Here the CDR3 reads CASREGDRGYQETQYF. In DNA form, the CDR3 reads TGTGCCAGCAGAGAAGGGGACAGGGGATACCAAGAGACCCAGTACTTC.

The CDR3 loop is CASSLQQAYGYTF. For the CDR3, the DNA is TGTGCCAGCAGTTTACAACAGGCCTATGGCTACACCTTC. The genes are TRBV28 and TRBJ1-2, with TRBD1 as a possible D gene (5 bases). V was trimmed by 2 bases and J by 4 bases, leaving 8 bases between them. Germline CDR1 and CDR2: MDHEN and SYDVKM. This CDR3 region has 13 residues.

This clone occurred a few times. The chain joins TRBV4-3 to TRBJ1-4; 7 nucleotides match TRBD1. Germline CDR1 reads LGHNA; CDR2 reads YSLEER. V gave up 0 bases and J gave up 3 bases; unmatched junction bases: 4. This CDR3 spans 16 amino acids. CDR3 sequence reads: CASSQDEGGPNEKLFF. The CDR3, as DNA: TGCGCCAGCAGCCAAGATGAAGGGGGCCCTAATGAAAAACTGTTTTTT.

The chain has TRBV7-6 and TRBJ2-5; D perhaps matches TRBD2 (5 bases). Germline V gene lookup returns CDR1 SGHVS and CDR2 FNYEAQ. V lost 2 bases and J 4 bases, leaving 8 bases between the germline ends. This CDR3 region has 13 residues. CDR3 nucleotide sequence: TGTGCCAGCAGCTTACTAGCCGGAGAGACCCAGTACTTC. It encodes CASSLLAGETQYF. Full variable domain (missing parts from reference TRBV7-6 and TRBJ2-5): GAGVSQSPRYKVTKRGQDVALRCDPISGHVSLYWYRQALGQGPEFLTYFNYEAQQDKSGLPNDRFSAERPEGSISTLTIQRTEQRDSAMYRCASSLLAGETQYFGPGTRLLVL.

The V call is TRBV7-8, the J call TRBJ1-5; D is perhaps TRBD1 (5 bases). Trimming shortened V by 2 bases and J by 7 bases, and 12 bases separated the two germline ends. The CDR3 is 14 amino acids. CDR1 and CDR2 from the germline V gene are SGHVS and FQNEAQ. The CDR3 DNA follows: TGTGCCAGCAGCTTACAGGCGGGGGACCAGCCCCAGCATTTT. It codes for CASSLQAGDQPQHF.

The chain has TRBV5-1 and TRBJ2-7, with 8 bases that match TRBD2. V shed 0 bases, J shed 2 bases, and the junction held 4 bases outside the gene matches. CDR1 and CDR2 (germline): SGHRS, YFSETQ. CDR3 length: 15 amino acids. This CDR3 is CASSLAGSGTYEQYF. CDR3 sequence (DNA): TGCGCCAGCAGCTTGGCCGGTAGCGGGACCTACGAGCAGTACTTC.

This clone has more than one count but fewer than ten. The chain links TRBV7-9 to TRBJ2-3; possibly TRBD2 for D (6 bases). The germline V and J ends were trimmed by 0 bases and 4 bases, with 14 bases remaining between them. CDR1 and CDR2 from the germline V gene are SEHNR and FQNEAQ (reference sequence). The CDR3 extends over 16 amino acids. CDR3 in DNA: TGTGCCAGCAGCTTAGCATTGTTGGGAGGACCAGATACGCAGTATTTT. It yields the protein CASSLALLGGPDTQYF.

The rearrangement joins TRBV6-5 to TRBJ1-2; TRBD1 might be the D (5 bases). CDR1 MNHEY and CDR2 SVGAGI come from the germline V gene. The length of the CDR3 is 12 residues. V was pared by 10 bases and J by 2 bases, with 11 bases between. Here the CDR3 DNA reads TGTGCCACATCAACAGGAAACTATGGCTACACCTTC. Translation gives CATSTGNYGYTF.

The CDR3: CASSPGRYEQYF. CDR3 coding DNA: TGTGCCAGCAGCCCAGGGAGGTACGAGCAGTACTTC. The chain links TRBV7-9 to TRBJ2-7; D possibly corresponds to TRBD2 (6 bases). Germline CDR1 SEHNR, CDR2 FQNEAQ (reference sequence). CDR3 length equals 12 residues. The ends were cut back, 5 bases at V and 4 bases at J, with 9 bases in the middle.

CDR3 DNA sequence: TGTGCCAGCAGTGACAGTAATCAGCCCCAGCATTTT. Protein: CASSDSNQPQHF. The rearrangement links TRBV2 to TRBJ1-5; D not resolved. This CDR3 has 12 amino acids. The germline V and J ends were trimmed by 3 bases and 4 bases, with 4 bases remaining between them. Germline CDR1 and CDR2: SNHLY and FYNNEI. The whole variable domain, filled in from reference TRBV2 and TRBJ1-5, reads EPEVTQTPSHQVTQMGQEVILRCVPISNHLYFYWYRQILGQKVEFLVSFYNNEISEKSEIFDDQFSVERPDGSNFTLKIRSTKLEDSAMYFCASSDSNQPQHFGDGTRLSIL.

V and J are TRBV4-1 and TRBJ2-1, with D possibly being TRBD2 (6 bases). The CDR3 has 15 amino acids. Germline loops: CDR1 MGHRA, CDR2 YSYEKL. The germline V and J ends were trimmed by 5 bases and 6 bases, with 17 bases remaining between them. The CDR3 sequence: CASSSLAGTGNEQFF. The CDR3 DNA follows: TGCGCCAGCAGCTCCTTGGCGGGGACGGGCAATGAGCAGTTCTTC.